This TCR beta chain derives from a study of cytomegalovirus exposure and HLA in healthy donors. Findings and caveats of the study: Researchers counted around 150 TCR beta chains as cytomegalovirus-associated. Previously analyzed data showed that most TCR beta V segments were productive at a frequency of about 87% or about 30%. A highly shared variant cluster was judged a likely technical artifact.

A note on this clone: Its antigen remains unknown.

This CDR3 spans 19 amino acids. The V gene end was trimmed by 1 base and the J gene end by 10 bases; junction bases not matched to a gene: 21. Germline CDR1 is SGHDN and CDR2 is FVKESK. It was with 60 Vbeta and 13 Jbeta primers that the PCR ran. The data were produced by immunoSEQ multiplex PCR, yet TCRdb's version contains in-frame clones alone and is incomplete. Counted here are fewer than 150,000 clones, 70% to 85% occurring once; the ten biggest clones make up roughly 4.5%. The receptor was derived from a man aged 35 to 55 in good health and CMV-seropositive. What was sequenced was PBMCs. The chain has TRBV14 and TRBJ2-1, with 8 bases lining up with TRBD2. The CDR3 region has the DNA TGTGCCAGCAGCCAAGGCGGGAGGTCGGGCCGACGAGAAAGTCGGGAGCAGTTCTTC. Protein sequence: CASSQGGRSGRRESREQFF.